This T cell receptor (beta chain) was sequenced during a study of cytomegalovirus exposure and HLA in healthy donors. This clone was seen once. Its matching antigen is unknown. Study-level results: For most TCR beta V segments, an earlier analysis put the productive rate at about 90% or about 30% of the time. A list of about 160 TCR beta chains associated with cytomegalovirus was given. Serostatus for CMV was the only available immune exposure information.

Use of 60 Vbeta and 13 Jbeta primers characterized the PCR. TCRdb's copy holds only in-frame clones and misses some; the assay was immunoSEQ multiplex PCR. This sample has 150,000 to 200,000 clones, with just under 80% found just once. The receptor was derived from a woman in her forties or fifties in good health and CMV-seropositive. The sequenced sample was PBMCs.

DNA of the CDR3: TGTGCCAGCTCACCGCGGGCGAGCGGGTTAGGCTACGAGCAGTACTTC. Its translation: CASSPRASGLGYEQYF. The chain carries TRBV18 and TRBJ2-7; maybe TRBD2 (6 bases). V was cut by 3 bases and J by 3 bases, with 18 bases left in between. The germline V gene has CDR1 KGHSH and CDR2 LQKENI. The CDR3 consists of 16 residues.